The sequence of this TCR beta chain was determined in a study of T cells after yellow fever vaccination (dated by TCRdb to between 2018 and 2020). In the study overall: Libraries from fractions with low cell numbers were prepared with the SMART-Seq v4 Ultra Low Input RNA kit. Two healthy male donors, one aged 18 to 30 and one aged 30 to 40 years, made up the cohort. Blood was drawn at multiple timepoints before and after primary and secondary immunization, with bulk PBMC replicates and cell subsets isolated. To track T-cell clones before and after primary and booster YFV17D yellow fever vaccination, bulk TCR alpha and beta repertoires were sequenced longitudinally. Points the paper makes about the study in general: Compared with the primary T-cell response, the secondary T-cell response was weaker but faster, peaking on day 5 rather than day 15. A small fraction of clonotypes showed up in both the CD4 and CD8 compartments, probably as a result of convergent recombination. Because the study included only a couple of donors, the extent to which the findings can be generalized is limited. After the booster, most of the clones that had expanded following primary vaccination were detected again (around 97% of CD4 and 80% to 90% of CD8), which suggests that memory was broadly maintained. FACS-sorted repertoires could contain abundant contaminating clonotypes from the bulk population, so computational filtering was required.

TCR cDNA was synthesized by 5'RACE template switching, through which a universal primer site and unique molecular identifiers were introduced. cDNA synthesis was primed from both the TCR alpha and TCR beta constant segments. Libraries were amplified in two PCR steps, with sample barcodes and sequencing adapters added in the second step. Sequencing of libraries was done on Illumina HiSeq 2500 (2x100 bp) or NovaSeq (2x150 bp). The authors' pipeline ran thus. MIGEC handled demultiplexing of reads and collapsing into UMI consensus sequences, while MiXCR performed V(D)J alignment. Vaccine-responding clonotypes were identified with edgeR using replicate PBMC samples, with FDR below 0.01 and a log2 fold change above 5 up to day 15 being required. Each bulk clonotype was labeled CD4 or CD8 based on which sequenced repertoire, CD4 or CD8, contained the clonotype at higher abundance. Using fastp at Q25 and MiXCR, TCRdb reprocessed the public reads and kept productive beta chains. One record per CDR3 amino acid sequence lists the most common genes and DNA. TCRdb's processing, not the authors' own work, is the source of the V and J calls. Recorded for this sample are under 300,000 distinct CDR3 sequences; less than 9% of them occurred a single time. Approximately 0.84% of the sample lies in the top ten.

The treatment or condition label on this specimen signifies: live attenuated yellow fever vaccine strain. A standard Ficoll-Paque protocol was used to isolate PBMCs from peripheral blood. Dynabeads CD4 and CD8 positive selection kits were used to isolate CD4 and CD8 T-cell fractions. TriZol was used to extract RNA from bulk PBMCs, from CD4 and CD8 fractions, and from dextramer-positive and dextramer-negative fractions. This clonotype was observed at least ten times. Its antigen specificity is not known. No base qualities exist here, and no much larger clone lies one base off it. The trim is 5 bases for V and 2 bases for J, with a gap of 13 bases between the germline ends. Spanning cysteine to phenylalanine, the CDR3 consists of 15 amino acids. Only the CDR3 region is kept as DNA, spanning 45 bases read in frame from base 1. CDR1 and CDR2 are drawn from the germline V gene: SGHRS, YFSETQ.

Sequencing was performed on CD4+ T cells sorted from PBMCs, taken 15 days after the yellow fever booster vaccination. Recombination linked TRBV5-1 to TRBJ2-2; TRBD2 could be the D gene, as 7 bases match. This clonotype was sampled from a man aged 30 to 39 who received the YFV17D yellow fever vaccine. The bases are TGCGCCAGCAGACGGGGGGCTGGAAACACCGGGGAGCTGTTTTTT. The encoded protein is CASRRGAGNTGELFF.